This T cell receptor (beta chain) derives from a study of human T cells and chemical hapten exposure (dated by TCRdb to the early 2020s). Some background on the complete study: For sensitization, 2% DPC in acetone was applied to an approximately 2 cm by approximately 2 cm area of upper inner arm skin. Weekly therapeutic DPC doses were additionally applied to the scalp of patients throughout the approximately 24-week study period. Patient blood was sampled pre-sensitization (week 0) and at 2, 6 and about 24 weeks after DPC sensitization. Alopecia areata with under or over 50% scalp involvement, alopecia totalis and alopecia universalis were represented in the patient cohort, which was mostly female. Patch testing was performed on the upper back with Finn chambers containing 0.01% DPC, and the patch tests were scored after 6 days according to International Contact Dermatitis Research Group standards. Libraries were pooled for sequencing, and per-sample TCR yields varied mainly because of small differences in library volumes within the pool. Nearly 30 alopecia patients provided blood for TCR sequencing at one to four time points (pre-sensitization, 2, 6 and 24 weeks). The study tracked peripheral blood TCR repertoire changes in vivo during primary and secondary sensitization to the hapten diphenylcyclopropenone (DPC) in alopecia patients. On the study overall, not on this receptor specifically: Compared with pre-sensitization or healthy control sets, expanded TCRs formed significantly more large CDR3 similarity clusters, which is consistent with antigen-driven responses. All patients had alopecia, a presumed autoimmune disease, so their immune response might differ from that of healthy individuals. After repeated subsampling, changes were observed in the strength of the expansion versus patch-test correlation and in the threshold at which the correlation became significant. No change with DPC sensitization was found in the number of TCRs above 1 in 1000 frequency, and no evidence of global repertoire structure alterations was found. The number of PT1 expanded TCRs positively correlated with patch test score, significant at thresholds 8, 16 and 32 but not 4.

This clonotype has just a few counts. Its antigen is still unknown. A junction end diverges from the germline sequence, so it may reflect a read error. The CDR3 has 12 amino acids, counting the end cysteine and phenylalanine. This entry keeps only the CDR3 DNA: 36 bases, framed from base 1. The germline V gene sets CDR1 to SQVTM and CDR2 to ANQGSEA. This sample's treatment or condition label indicates: therapeutic diphenylcyclopropenone sensitization with weekly scalp DPC. At each patch-test visit, blood was drawn before the patch test was applied. Eligible patients were aged 18 to 70, diagnosed with alopecia, deemed suitable for DPC therapy, and excluded if pregnant. Total RNA was isolated from unfractionated whole blood collected in Tempus Blood RNA tubes. Library preparation attached unique molecular identifiers to individual cDNA molecules for quantitative, reproducible TCR counting. Each blood RNA sample was used to sequence both TCR alpha and TCR beta chains. Under the source paper's analysis protocol: Samples had a median of roughly 87,000 TCRs, with a range from roughly 23,224 to 700,000. The Decombinator software suite was used to annotate the V, J and CDR3 of the TCR reads. Every sample was subsampled to the same number of TCRs (28,000) for the PS versus PT1 abundance plots. Expanded TCRs were defined as absent before sensitization and observed at least eight times at the 2-week time point. TCRdb cleaned the public reads at Q25 with fastp, built clones with MiXCR and kept in-frame beta chains. Entries that share a CDR3 protein sequence are merged under the most common genes and DNA. What appears here as the V and J calls and clone size reflects TCRdb's work, not the paper's. The sample yields approximately 2,400 distinct CDR3 sequences; roughly 40% were counted once. The leading ten clones occupy 9.5% to 12% of the sample.

The sequence was collected from an adult with alopecia areata. Some clones in this sample may be carry-over from other donors' samples. This table probably holds off-target reads from a library built for another chain. Sequences were derived from whole blood, sampled before DPC sensitization or 2, 6, or about 24 weeks after (not recorded which). The chain was built from TRBV29-1 and TRBJ2-1; a tentative D match to TRBD2 spans 6 bases. The DNA sequence is given as TGCAGCGGTGAAACTAGCACTAGTGAGCAGTTCTTC. This encodes CSGETSTSEQFF.